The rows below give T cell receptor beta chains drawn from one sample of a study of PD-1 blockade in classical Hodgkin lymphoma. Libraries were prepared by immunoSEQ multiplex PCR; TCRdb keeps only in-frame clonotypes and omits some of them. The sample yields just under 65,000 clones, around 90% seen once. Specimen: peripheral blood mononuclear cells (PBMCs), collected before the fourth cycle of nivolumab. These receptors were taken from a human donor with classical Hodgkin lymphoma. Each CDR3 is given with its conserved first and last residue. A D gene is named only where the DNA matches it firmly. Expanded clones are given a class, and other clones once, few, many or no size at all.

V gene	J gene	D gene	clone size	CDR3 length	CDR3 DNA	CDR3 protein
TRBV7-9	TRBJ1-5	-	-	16	TGTGCCAGCAGCTTAGGAGTGGCAGGGGCCGGACAGCCCCAGCATTTT	CASSLGVAGAGQPQHF
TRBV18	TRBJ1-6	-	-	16	TGTGCCAGCTCACCAAGCGGGCCCTCAGGGAATTCACCCCTCCACTTT	CASSPSGPSGNSPLHF
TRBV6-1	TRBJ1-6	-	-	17	TGTGCCAGCAGTGAGAGCTCCTCAACCCCCTATAATTCACCCCTCCACTTT	CASSESSSTPYNSPLHF
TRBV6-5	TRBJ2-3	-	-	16	TGTGCCAGCAGTTCACGCGGATTAACTAGCACAGATACGCAGTATTTT	CASSSRGLTSTDTQYF
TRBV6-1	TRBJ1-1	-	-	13	TGTGCCAGTATCCTACAGTGGGACACTGAAGCTTTCTTT	CASILQWDTEAFF
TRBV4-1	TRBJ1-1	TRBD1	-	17	TGCGCCAGCAGCCAAGAAGCGGACAGGGCTTTGAACACTGAAGCTTTCTTT	CASSQEADRALNTEAFF
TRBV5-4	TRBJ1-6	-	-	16	TGTGCCAGCAGCACACCAACCCTAGACGGCTATTCACCCCTCCACTTT	CASSTPTLDGYSPLHF
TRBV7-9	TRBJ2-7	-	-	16	TGTGCCAGCAGCTTAATTGGCCGAGACAGTTCCTACGAGCAGTACTTC	CASSLIGRDSSYEQYF
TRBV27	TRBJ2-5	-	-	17	TGTGCCAGCAGTCCGAGGGCGGTCGGCGTAAGGCGGGAGACCCAGTACTTC	CASSPRAVGVRRETQYF
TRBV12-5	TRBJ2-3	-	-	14	TGTGCTAGTGCCTCGGGGGCGAGCACAGATACGCAGTATTTT	CASASGASTDTQYF
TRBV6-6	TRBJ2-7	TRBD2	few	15	TGTGCCAGCCCAAAAGCAGGGACTACTACCTACGAGCAGTACTTC	CASPKAGTTTYEQYF
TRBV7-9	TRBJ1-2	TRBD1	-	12	TGTGCCAGCAGCGTGACAGGGCTTGGCTACACCTTC	CASSVTGLGYTF
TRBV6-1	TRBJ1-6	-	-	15	TGTGCCAGCAGTCACGCCTCAGGGGTTAATTCACCCCTCCACTTT	CASSHASGVNSPLHF
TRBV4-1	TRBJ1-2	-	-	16	TGCGCCAGCAGCTTCGGGCTGCGCATGGGGGAGGAAGGCTACACCTTC	CASSFGLRMGEEGYTF
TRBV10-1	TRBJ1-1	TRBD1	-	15	TGCGCCAGCACCCGGGACAGGGGAATTTACACTGAAGCTTTCTTT	CASTRDRGIYTEAFF
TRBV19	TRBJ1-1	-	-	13	TGTGCCAGTAATCACGGCATGAACACTGAAGCTTTCTTT	CASNHGMNTEAFF
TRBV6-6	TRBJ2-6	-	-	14	TGTGCCAGCAGTTACTCCCCTGGGGCCAACGTCCTGACTTTC	CASSYSPGANVLTF
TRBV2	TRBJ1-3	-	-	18	TGTGCCAGCAGTCCAATACGAATTGTCCGATTCTCTGGAAACACCATATATTTT	CASSPIRIVRFSGNTIYF
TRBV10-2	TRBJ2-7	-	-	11	TGCGCCAGCAGTAGAGGGGGCGAGCAGTACTTC	CASSRGGEQYF
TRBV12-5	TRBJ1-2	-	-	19	TGTGCTAGTGGTTTTGGACCTAATACTTGGGACACCCCCCCCTATGGCTACACCTTC	CASGFGPNTWDTPPYGYTF
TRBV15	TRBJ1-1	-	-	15	TGTGCCACCAGCAGAGAAGCCGGTTTCGCCACTGAAGCTTTCTTT	CATSREAGFATEAFF
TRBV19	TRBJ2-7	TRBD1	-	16	TGTGCCAGTACCCCCGCATCCGGGACAGGGTTTTACGAGCAGTACTTC	CASTPASGTGFYEQYF
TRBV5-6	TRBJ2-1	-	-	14	TGTGCCAGCAGCTTGGCTTCATCCTACAATGAGCAGTTCTTC	CASSLASSYNEQFF
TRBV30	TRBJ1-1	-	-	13	TGTGCCTGGAGAAGGGCGGTGGACACTGAAGCTTTCTTT	CAWRRAVDTEAFF
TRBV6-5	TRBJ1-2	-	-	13	TGTGCCAGCACCTGGGGAGGGAATTATGGCTACACCTTC	CASTWGGNYGYTF
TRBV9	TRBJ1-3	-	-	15	TGTGCCAGCAGCCGAGGGGTCCTCTCTGGAAACACCATATATTTT	CASSRGVLSGNTIYF
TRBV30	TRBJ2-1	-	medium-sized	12	TGTGCCTGGAGTACGTGGGACAATGAGCAGTTCTTC	CAWSTWDNEQFF
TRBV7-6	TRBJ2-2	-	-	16	TGTGCCAGCAGCTTAGTTCAGGGGACCAACACCGGGGAGCTGTTTTTT	CASSLVQGTNTGELFF
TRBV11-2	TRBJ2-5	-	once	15	TGTGCCAGCAGCTTAGGCGAGTATAGCCGAGAGACCCAGTACTTC	CASSLGEYSRETQYF
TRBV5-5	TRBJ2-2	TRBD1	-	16	TGTGCCAGCAGCCTCCCAGGACAGGAGTACACCGGGGAGCTGTTTTTT	CASSLPGQEYTGELFF
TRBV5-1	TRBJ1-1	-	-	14	TGCGCCAGCAGCTTCTCGGGGAGCGGGACTGAAGCTTTCTTT	CASSFSGSGTEAFF
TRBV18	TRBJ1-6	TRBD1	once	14	TGTGCCAGCTCAACGGGACAGGGGTTCTCACCCCTCCACTTT	CASSTGQGFSPLHF
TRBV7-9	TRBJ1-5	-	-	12	TGTGCCAGCAGCACCGGAGGCCAGCCCCAGCATTTT	CASSTGGQPQHF
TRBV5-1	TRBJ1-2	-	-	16	TGCGCCAGCAAAGTCGGAGGGTCCGCCCTTACTTATGGCTACACCTTC	CASKVGGSALTYGYTF
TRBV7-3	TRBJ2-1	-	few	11	TGTGCCAGCAGCTTGAGTGATGAGCAGTTCTTC	CASSLSDEQFF
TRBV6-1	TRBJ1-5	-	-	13	TGTGCCAGCTCTTCCACGACAGTTCAGCCCCAGCATTTT	CASSSTTVQPQHF
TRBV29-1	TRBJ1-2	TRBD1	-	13	TGCAGCGTTGAAGATCCAGGGGGGCATGGCTACACCTTC	CSVEDPGGHGYTF
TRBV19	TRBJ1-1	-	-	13	TGTGCCAGTAGCTCTTGGGACAACACTGAAGCTTTCTTT	CASSSWDNTEAFF
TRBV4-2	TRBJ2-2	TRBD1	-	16	TGTGCCAGCAGCCAGGGGGACAGGGTCAAAACCGGGGAGCTGTTTTTT	CASSQGDRVKTGELFF
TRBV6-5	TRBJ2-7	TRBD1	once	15	TGTGCCAGCAGTTACCTCCCGGGACAGGGAGGAGAGCAGTACTTC	CASSYLPGQGGEQYF
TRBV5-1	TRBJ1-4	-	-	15	TGCGCCAGCAGCCAGACAGCGCCAACTAATGAAAAACTGTTTTTT	CASSQTAPTNEKLFF
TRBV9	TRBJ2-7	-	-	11	TGTGCCAGCAGCGGACCTTACGAGCAGTACTTC	CASSGPYEQYF
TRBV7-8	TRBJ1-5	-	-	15	TGTGCCAGCAGCTTAGGAGGACAGTCCCAAAGGCTCCAGCATTTT	CASSLGGQSQRLQHF
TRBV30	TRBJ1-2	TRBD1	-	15	TGTGCCTGGAGTCCCCGCATAAGGGGGCATGTTGGCTACACCTTC	CAWSPRIRGHVGYTF
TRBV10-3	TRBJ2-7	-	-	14	TGTGCCATCAGCCTCGGGGGGCAGGCCTACGAGCAGTACTTC	CAISLGGQAYEQYF
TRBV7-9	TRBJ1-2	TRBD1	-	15	TGTGCCAGCAGCCTCGGGACAGATCTATTCTATGGCTACACCTTC	CASSLGTDLFYGYTF
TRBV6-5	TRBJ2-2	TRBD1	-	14	TGTGCCAGCAGGCCCGGGACAGGGATCGGGGAGCTGTTTTTT	CASRPGTGIGELFF
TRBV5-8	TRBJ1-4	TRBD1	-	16	TGTGCCAGCAGCCCGGGCGTAGGGGGCAGGAATGAAAAACTGTTTTTT	CASSPGVGGRNEKLFF
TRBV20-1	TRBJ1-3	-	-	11	TGCAGTGCTAGACAGGGAAACACCATATATTTT	CSARQGNTIYF
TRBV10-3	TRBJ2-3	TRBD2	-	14	TGTGCCATCAGTGATCAGCGGGGGGGAGATACGCAGTATTTT	CAISDQRGGDTQYF
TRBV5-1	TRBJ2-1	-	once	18	TGCGCCAGCAGCTTCCTCGGGGGTGGCGGAGCGGTCAACAATGAGCAGTTCTTC	CASSFLGGGGAVNNEQFF
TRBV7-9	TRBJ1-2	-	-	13	TGTGCCAGCAGCCTTGGACGAGAGGATGGCTACACCTTC	CASSLGREDGYTF
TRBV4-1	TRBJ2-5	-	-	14	TGCGCCAGCAGCCCAGGGAGTGGTGGGGAGACCCAGTACTTC	CASSPGSGGETQYF
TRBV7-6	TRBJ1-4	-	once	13	TGTGCCAGCAGCTTATGGGGTAATGAAAAACTGTTTTTT	CASSLWGNEKLFF